This TCR beta chain was profiled in a study of blood T cell repertoires in COVID-19. Background on the study: The origin of the acute and convalescent COVID-19 samples was the United States, Italy and Spain. PBMCs, B-cell-depleted T cells, or T cells provided the cDNA or gDNA that made up the material.

Source study methods: The authors estimated nucleated cell counts from reference gene primer amplification. The assay was immunoSEQ multiplex PCR, and TCRdb's table has in-frame clones only and misses some. V and J calls and clone size are copied from that table; D and trimming were computed from the DNA. The profile covers more than 250,000 clones, with approximately 89% appearing a single time and roughly 1.2% taken by the ten largest. The study assigned cohorts using participant-reported clinical history. V was clipped by 1 base and J by 0 bases, with 10 bases between them. The germline CDR1 and CDR2 sequences are MDHEN and SYDVKM. The CDR3 spans 16 residues.

The rearrangement joins TRBV28 to TRBJ1-3; D is possibly TRBD1 (6 bases). This TCR derives from a woman aged 40 to 49 with acute COVID-19. The sample comprised PBMCs or T cells enriched from blood (not recorded which). CDR3 residues: CASSLSQGISGNTIYF. In DNA, the CDR3 is TGTGCCAGCAGTTTATCCCAGGGGATCTCTGGAAACACCATATATTTT.